Below, 5 T cell receptor beta chains from the same sample are listed, as sequenced in a study of T cells in Graves' hyperthyroidism and ophthalmopathy. Amplified TCR beta CDR3 regions came from RNA transcripts. With the HTBI primer set, the TCR CDR3 went through a first round of RT-PCR. In TCRdb, the multiplex PCR reads were re-called with MiXCR into one record per CDR3 protein. The data show around 99,000 distinct CDR3 sequences, 16% seen once. Sequencing input: blood. These receptors were obtained from a woman in her forties or fifties with Graves' hyperthyroidism.

This clonotype occurred many times. This chain connects TRBV2 to TRBJ1-3; TRBD1 is a possible D gene (5 bases). CDR1 and CDR2 from the germline V gene are SNHLY and FYNNEI. The CDR3 sequence is 14 residues long. V was shortened by 11 bases and J by 5 bases, with 19 bases between the two germline ends. CDR3 amino acids: CAVSGTLSRNTIYF. The CDR3 nucleotides read TGTGCCGTATCCGGGACCCTCAGCCGAAACACCATATATTTT.

This clonotype appeared many times. The rearrangement uses TRBV20-1 and TRBJ1-2; D not certain. V was shortened by 6 bases and J by 3 bases, with 20 bases between the two germline ends. In germline, CDR1 is DFQATT, CDR2 SNEGSKA (reference sequence). There are 15 residues in the CDR3. This chain's CDR3 is CSAPSPPPLDYGYTF. DNA of the CDR3: TGCAGTGCCCCGAGCCCCCCCCCTCTGGACTATGGCTACACCTTC.

This clonotype was found many times. In nucleotides, the CDR3 is TGTGCCAGCAGCTTACTGCAGAGCACAGATACGCAGTATTTT. Protein product: CASSLLQSTDTQYF. V usage is TRBV11-2 and J usage is TRBJ2-3; no clear D gene. The germline V gene encodes CDR1 SGHAT and CDR2 FQNNGV. Between the trimmed V and J ends, which lost 2 bases and 0 bases, there was a span of 6 bases. The CDR3 is 14 residues long. Together with reference TRBV11-2 and TRBJ2-3, the CDR3 gives the full variable domain: EAGVAQSPRYKIIEKRQSVAFWCNPISGHATLYWYQQILGQGPKLLIQFQNNGVVDDSQLPKDRFSAERLKGVDSTLKIQPAKLEDSAVYLCASSLLQSTDTQYFGPGTRLTVL.

This clonotype was detected many times. The gene calls are TRBV5-1 and TRBJ2-1; D is perhaps TRBD2 (5 bases). This CDR3 comprises 15 residues. Germline values: CDR1 SGHRS, CDR2 YFSETQ. Trimming cost V 0 bases and J 6 bases, with 13 bases left between them. The CDR3 sequence is CASSLAGLAVNEQFF. The DNA for the CDR3 is TGCGCCAGCAGCTTGGCTGGCCTAGCTGTCAATGAGCAGTTCTTC.

This clonotype was seen repeatedly, ten times or more. The genes are TRBV27 and TRBJ2-1; 11 nucleotides align to TRBD1. The CDR3 contains 16 residues. The J segment lost 7 bases and the V segment lost 8 bases, leaving 13 bases of the junction unmatched. Germline V gene sequence: CDR1 MNHEY, CDR2 SMNVEV (reference sequence). CDR3: CASARWTGGASNEQFF. The CDR3 coding sequence is TGTGCCAGCGCAAGGTGGACAGGGGGCGCATCGAATGAGCAGTTCTTC.